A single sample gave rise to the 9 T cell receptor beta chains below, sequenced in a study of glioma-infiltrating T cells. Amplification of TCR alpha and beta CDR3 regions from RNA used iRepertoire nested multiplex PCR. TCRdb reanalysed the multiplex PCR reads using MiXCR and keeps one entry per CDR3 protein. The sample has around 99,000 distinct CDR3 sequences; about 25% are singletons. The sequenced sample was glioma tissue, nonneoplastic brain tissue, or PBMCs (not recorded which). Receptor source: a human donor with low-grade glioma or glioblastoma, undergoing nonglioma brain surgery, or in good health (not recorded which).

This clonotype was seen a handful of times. For the CDR3, the DNA is TGTGCCTGGACTGGAGGGGACAATCAGCCCCAGCATTTT. Its translation: CAWTGGDNQPQHF. The V gene is TRBV30, the J gene TRBJ1-5; tentative D call: TRBD1 (5 bases). The CDR3 length is 13 residues. V was shortened by 4 bases and J by 3 bases, with 10 bases between the two germline ends. The V gene's germline CDR1 is GTSNPN and CDR2 SVGIG (reference sequence).

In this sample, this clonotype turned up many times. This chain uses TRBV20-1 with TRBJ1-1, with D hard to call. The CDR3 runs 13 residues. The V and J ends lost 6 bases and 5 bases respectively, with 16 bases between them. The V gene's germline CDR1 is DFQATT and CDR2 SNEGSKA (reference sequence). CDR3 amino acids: CSASDVVRTEAFF. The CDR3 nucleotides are TGCAGTGCCTCCGACGTTGTTCGGACTGAAGCTTTCTTT.

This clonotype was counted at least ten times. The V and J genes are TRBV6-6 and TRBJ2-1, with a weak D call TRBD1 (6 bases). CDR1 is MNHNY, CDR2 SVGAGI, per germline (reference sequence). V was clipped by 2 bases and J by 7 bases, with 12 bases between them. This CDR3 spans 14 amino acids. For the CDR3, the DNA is TGTGCCAGCAGTTACACAGGGTGGGTTAATGAGCAGTTCTTC. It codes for CASSYTGWVNEQFF.

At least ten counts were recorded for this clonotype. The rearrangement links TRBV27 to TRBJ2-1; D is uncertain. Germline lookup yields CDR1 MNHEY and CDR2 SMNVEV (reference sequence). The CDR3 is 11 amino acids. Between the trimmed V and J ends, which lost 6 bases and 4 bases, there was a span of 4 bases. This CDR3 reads CASSLYNEQFF. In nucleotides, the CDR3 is TGTGCCAGCAGCCTGTACAATGAGCAGTTCTTC.

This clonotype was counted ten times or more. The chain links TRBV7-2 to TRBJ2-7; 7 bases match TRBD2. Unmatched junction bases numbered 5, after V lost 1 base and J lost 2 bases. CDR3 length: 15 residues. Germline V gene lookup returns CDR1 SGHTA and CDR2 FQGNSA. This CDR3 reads CASSLGGSGAYEQYF. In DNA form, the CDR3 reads TGTGCCAGCAGCTTAGGGGGGAGCGGGGCCTACGAGCAGTACTTC.

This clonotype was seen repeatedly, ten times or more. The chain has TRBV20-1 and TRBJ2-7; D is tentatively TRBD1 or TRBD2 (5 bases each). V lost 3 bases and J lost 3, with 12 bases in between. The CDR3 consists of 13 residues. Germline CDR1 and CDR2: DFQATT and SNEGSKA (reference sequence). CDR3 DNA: TGCAGTGCTAGGGGGGATTTTGTCTACGAGCAGTACTTC. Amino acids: CSARGDFVYEQYF.

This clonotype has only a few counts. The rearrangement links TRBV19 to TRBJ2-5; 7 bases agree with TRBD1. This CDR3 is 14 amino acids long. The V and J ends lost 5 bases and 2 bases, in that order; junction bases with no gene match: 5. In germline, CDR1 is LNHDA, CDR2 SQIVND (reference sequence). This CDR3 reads CASSSWTGQETQYF. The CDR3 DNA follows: TGTGCCAGTAGTTCGTGGACAGGACAAGAGACCCAGTACTTC.

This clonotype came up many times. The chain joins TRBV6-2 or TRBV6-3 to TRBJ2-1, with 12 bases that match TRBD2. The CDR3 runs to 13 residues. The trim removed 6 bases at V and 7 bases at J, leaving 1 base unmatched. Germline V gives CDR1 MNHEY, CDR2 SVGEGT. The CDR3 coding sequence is TGTGCCAGCAGACTAGCGGGAGGTAATGAGCAGTTCTTC. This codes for CASRLAGGNEQFF.

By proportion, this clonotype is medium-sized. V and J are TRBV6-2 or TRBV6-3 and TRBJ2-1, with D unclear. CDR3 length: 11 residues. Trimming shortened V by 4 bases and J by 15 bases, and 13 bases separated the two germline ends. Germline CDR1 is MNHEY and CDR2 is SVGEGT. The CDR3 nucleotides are TGTGCCAGCAGTTCCTTAGTGGTCGTGTTCTTC. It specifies CASSSLVVVFF.